This record looks at one T cell receptor beta chain sequence and its context. The CDR3 covers 15 residues. The V end was cut by 5 bases, the J end by 2 bases, with 17 bases between. Germline CDR1 reads SGHKS; CDR2 reads YYEKEE (reference sequence). Method: immunoSEQ multiplex PCR; TCRdb's copy keeps in-frame clones and lacks some. The table lists about half a million clones, 80% to 90% of them singletons. The data derive from a study of Ad26.COV2.S vaccination and SARS-CoV-2 variants. Study information: It was the COV1001 Ad26.COV2.S trial arm that included the donor.

As for treatment: roughly 18 received Ad26.COV2.S at low or high dose, single or two shots; 5 received placebo; per-sample allocation not given. Samples were taken on day 63 after the first vaccine or placebo injection. Sequenced material: peripheral blood, taken in a trial of Ad26.COV2.S vaccine versus placebo. The TCR sequence derives from a person aged 18-65 years who received the Ad26.COV2.S COVID-19 vaccine or a placebo. The genes are TRBV5-5 and TRBJ2-7, with a tentative D call TRBD1 (5 bases). CDR3 in amino acids: CASRLDNSVTYEQYF. In DNA, the CDR3 is TGTGCCAGCAGGCTGGACAACTCAGTTACCTACGAGCAGTACTTC.